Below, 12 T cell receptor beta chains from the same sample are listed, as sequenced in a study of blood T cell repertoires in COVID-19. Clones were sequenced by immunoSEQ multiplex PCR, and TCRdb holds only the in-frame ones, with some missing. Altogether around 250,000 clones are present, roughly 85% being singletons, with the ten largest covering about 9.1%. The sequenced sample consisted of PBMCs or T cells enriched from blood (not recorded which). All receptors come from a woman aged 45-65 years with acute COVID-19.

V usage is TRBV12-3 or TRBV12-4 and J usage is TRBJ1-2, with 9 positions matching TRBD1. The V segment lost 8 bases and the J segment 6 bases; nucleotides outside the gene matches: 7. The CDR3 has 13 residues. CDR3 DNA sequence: TGTGCCAGCGGAAGGGGACAGGGTCATGGCTACACCTTC. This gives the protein CASGRGQGHGYTF.

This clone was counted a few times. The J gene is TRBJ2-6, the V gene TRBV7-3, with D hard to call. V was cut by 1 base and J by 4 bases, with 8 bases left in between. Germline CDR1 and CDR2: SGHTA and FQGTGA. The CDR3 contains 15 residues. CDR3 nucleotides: TGTGCCAGCAGCTTAATAGCCTCCGGGGCCAACGTCCTGACTTTC. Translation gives CASSLIASGANVLTF.

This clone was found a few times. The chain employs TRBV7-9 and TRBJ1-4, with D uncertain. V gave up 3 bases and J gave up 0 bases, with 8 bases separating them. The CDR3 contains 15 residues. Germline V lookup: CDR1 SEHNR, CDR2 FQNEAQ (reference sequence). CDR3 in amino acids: CASSFSEATNEKLFF. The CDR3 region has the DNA TGTGCCAGCAGCTTTTCAGAGGCAACTAATGAAAAACTGTTTTTT.

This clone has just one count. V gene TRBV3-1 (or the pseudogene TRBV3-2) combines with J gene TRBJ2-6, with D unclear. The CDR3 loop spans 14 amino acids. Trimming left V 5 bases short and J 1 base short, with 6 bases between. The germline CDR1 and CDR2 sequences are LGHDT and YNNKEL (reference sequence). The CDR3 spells CASSINSGANVLTF. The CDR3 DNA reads TGTGCCAGCAGCATCAATTCTGGGGCCAACGTCCTGACTTTC.

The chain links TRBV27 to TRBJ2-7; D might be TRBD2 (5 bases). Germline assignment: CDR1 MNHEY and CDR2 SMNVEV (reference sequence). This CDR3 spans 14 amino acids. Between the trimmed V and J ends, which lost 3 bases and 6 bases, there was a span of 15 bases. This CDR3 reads CASSFKYIEGEQYF. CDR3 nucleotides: TGTGCCAGCAGTTTCAAATACATCGAGGGCGAGCAGTACTTC.

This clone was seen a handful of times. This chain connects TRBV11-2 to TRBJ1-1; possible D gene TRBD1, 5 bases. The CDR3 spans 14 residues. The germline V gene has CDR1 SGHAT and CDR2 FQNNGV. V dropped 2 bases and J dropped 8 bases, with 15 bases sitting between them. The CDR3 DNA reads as TGTGCCAGCAGCTTACGGGTAGACAGAGCAGAAGCTTTCTTT. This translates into CASSLRVDRAEAFF.

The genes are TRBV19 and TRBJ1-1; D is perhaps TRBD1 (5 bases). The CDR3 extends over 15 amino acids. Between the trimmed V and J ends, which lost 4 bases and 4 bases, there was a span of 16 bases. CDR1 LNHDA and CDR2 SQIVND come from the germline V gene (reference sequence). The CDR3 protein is CASSSLRVPGTEAFF. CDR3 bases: TGTGCCAGTAGTAGTCTCAGGGTTCCCGGCACTGAAGCTTTCTTT.

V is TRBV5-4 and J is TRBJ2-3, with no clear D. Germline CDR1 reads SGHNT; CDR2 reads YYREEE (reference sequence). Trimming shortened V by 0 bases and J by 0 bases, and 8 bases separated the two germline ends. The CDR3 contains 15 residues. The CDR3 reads CASSLATRSTDTQYF. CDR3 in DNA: TGTGCCAGCAGCTTGGCCACGCGGAGCACAGATACGCAGTATTTT.

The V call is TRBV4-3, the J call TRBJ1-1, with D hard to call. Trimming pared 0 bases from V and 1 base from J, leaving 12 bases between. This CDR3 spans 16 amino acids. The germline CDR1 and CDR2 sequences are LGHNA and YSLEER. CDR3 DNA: TGCGCCAGCAGCCAAGAGATGGCCCTTTGGAACACTGAAGCTTTCTTT. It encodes CASSQEMALWNTEAFF.

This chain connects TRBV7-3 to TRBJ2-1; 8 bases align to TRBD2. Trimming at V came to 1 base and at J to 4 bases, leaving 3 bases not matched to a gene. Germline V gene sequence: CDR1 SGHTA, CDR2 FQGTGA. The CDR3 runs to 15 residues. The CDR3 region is CASSLNPGGYNEQFF. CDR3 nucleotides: TGTGCCAGCAGCTTAAATCCGGGGGGGTACAATGAGCAGTTCTTC.

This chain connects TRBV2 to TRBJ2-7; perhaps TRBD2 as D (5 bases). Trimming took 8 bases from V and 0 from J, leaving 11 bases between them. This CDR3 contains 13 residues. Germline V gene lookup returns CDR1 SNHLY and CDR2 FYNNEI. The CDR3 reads CASEGANSYEQYF. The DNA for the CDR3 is TGTGCCAGCGAGGGAGCGAACTCCTACGAGCAGTACTTC.

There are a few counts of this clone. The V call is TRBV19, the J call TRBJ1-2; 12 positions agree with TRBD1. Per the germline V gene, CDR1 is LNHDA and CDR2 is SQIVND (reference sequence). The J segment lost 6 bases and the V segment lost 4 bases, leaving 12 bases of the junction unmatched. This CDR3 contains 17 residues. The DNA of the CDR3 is TGTGCCAGTAGTAGGGGAGGACCCGGGACAGGGGGCCATGGCTACACCTTC. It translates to CASSRGGPGTGGHGYTF.